Described below is a single TCR beta chain sequence and its context. No cognate antigen has been identified for it. Base qualities are not provided; no much larger clone lies one nucleotide away. The run used an Illumina HiSeq 2500. Quantitative 5'-RACE with molecular barcodes was used to prepare TCR beta libraries. For the original study's pipeline: To identify disease-linked TCR variants, a new computational method was used, one built on a probabilistic model of VDJ rearrangement. TCRdb took the public reads, trimmed them with fastp at Q25, ran MiXCR for clone calling and kept in-frame beta chains. Each record represents a unique CDR3 protein, reported with the most common genes and DNA among its rows. TCRdb assigned the V and J calls; the authors' analysis was not used. This sample lists 300,000 to 400,000 distinct CDR3 sequences; approximately 20% were detected once. The leading ten clones occupy about 17% of the sample.

This sample is part of a study of CD8 T cells in ankylosing spondylitis (TCRdb year 2017). General notes on the study: The study profiled T cell receptor beta repertoires in healthy donors and ankylosing spondylitis patients to find disease-linked TCR variants. The full study cohort was made up of 20 to 25 ankylosing spondylitis patients and around 100 healthy donors. Samples of peripheral blood were taken, and for ankylosing spondylitis patients, synovial fluid was collected as well. The paper as a whole reports these results and caveats: Some TCR beta motif variants had previously been reported in synovial fluid and blood of reactive arthritis patients, which suggested common disease-initiation mechanisms. The disease-linked clones were reported as significantly enriched in matched synovial fluid samples from ankylosing spondylitis patients. Blood from ankylosing spondylitis patients appeared to be characterized by a TCR beta motif composed of eight highly homologous amino acid variants. A CD8+ phenotype was shown by the disease-linked clones, which were found at relatively low frequencies in peripheral blood.

The sample was blood, either unsorted or a sorted T cell fraction (not recorded which). The receptor was isolated from a male donor with ankylosing spondylitis.

This receptor carries the CDR3 CSARPGRETQYF. Read as DNA, the sequence is TGCAGTGCTAGACCAGGGCGCGAGACCCAGTACTTC. The sequence joins TRBV20-1 to TRBJ2-5; perhaps TRBD1 is the D gene, with 5 bases matching. V is clipped by 2 bases and J by 5 bases, and the sequence between their germline boundaries is 9 bases long. From the cysteine through the phenylalanine, the CDR3 covers 12 amino acids. The read is trimmed to its CDR3 DNA, 36 bases read in frame from base 1. Sequences DFQATT (CDR1) and SNEGSKA (CDR2) are obtained from the germline V gene (reference sequence).